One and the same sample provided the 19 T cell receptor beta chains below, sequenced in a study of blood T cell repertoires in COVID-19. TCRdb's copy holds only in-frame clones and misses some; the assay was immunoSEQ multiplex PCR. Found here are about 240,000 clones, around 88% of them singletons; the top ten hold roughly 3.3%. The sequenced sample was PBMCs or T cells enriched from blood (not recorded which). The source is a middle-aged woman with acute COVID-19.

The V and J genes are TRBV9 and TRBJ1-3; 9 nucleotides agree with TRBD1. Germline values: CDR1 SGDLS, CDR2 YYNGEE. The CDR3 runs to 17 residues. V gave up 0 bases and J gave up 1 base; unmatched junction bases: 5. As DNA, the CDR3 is TGTGCCAGCAGCGTAGTGGCACAGGGGGCATCTGGAAACACCATATATTTT. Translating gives CASSVVAQGASGNTIYF.

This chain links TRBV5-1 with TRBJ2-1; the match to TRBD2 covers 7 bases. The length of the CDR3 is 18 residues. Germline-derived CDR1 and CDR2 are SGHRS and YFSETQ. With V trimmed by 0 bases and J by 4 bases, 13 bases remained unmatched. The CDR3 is CASSLAGVASGYYNEQFF. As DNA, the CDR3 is TGCGCCAGCAGCTTGGCTGGGGTTGCTAGCGGTTATTACAATGAGCAGTTCTTC.

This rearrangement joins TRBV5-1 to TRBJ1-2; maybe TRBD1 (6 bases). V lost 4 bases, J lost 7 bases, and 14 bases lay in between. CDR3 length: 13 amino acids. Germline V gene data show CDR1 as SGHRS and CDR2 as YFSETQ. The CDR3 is CASSQQGVGGYTF. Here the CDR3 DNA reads TGCGCCAGCAGCCAACAGGGTGTTGGTGGCTACACCTTC.

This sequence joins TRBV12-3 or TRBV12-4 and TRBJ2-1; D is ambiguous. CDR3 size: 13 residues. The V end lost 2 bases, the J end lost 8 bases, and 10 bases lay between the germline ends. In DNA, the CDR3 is TGTGCCAGCAGTTTAAATAGAGTTGATGAGCAGTTCTTC. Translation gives CASSLNRVDEQFF.

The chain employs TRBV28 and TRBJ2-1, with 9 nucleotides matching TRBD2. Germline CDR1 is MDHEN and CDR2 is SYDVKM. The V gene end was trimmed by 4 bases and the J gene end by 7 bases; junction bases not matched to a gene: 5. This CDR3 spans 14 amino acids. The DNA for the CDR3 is TGTGCCAGCAGTTGGCTAGCGGGAAGTAATGAGCAGTTCTTC. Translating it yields CASSWLAGSNEQFF.

The DNA for the CDR3 is TGTGCCAGTAGCCGGACAGGGGGCCGTGGGGAGCAGTTCTTC. Its translation: CASSRTGGRGEQFF. The rearrangement links TRBV19 to TRBJ2-1; 11 bases fit TRBD1. Germline trimming cut 6 bases from V and 10 bases from J; bases unmatched to any gene: 8. Germline V gene data show CDR1 as LNHDA and CDR2 as SQIVND (reference sequence). The CDR3 length is 14 residues.

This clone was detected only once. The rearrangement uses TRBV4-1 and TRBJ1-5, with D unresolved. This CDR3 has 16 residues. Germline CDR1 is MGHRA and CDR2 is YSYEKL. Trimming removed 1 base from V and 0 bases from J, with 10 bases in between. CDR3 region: CASSQGSGNSNQPQHF. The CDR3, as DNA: TGCGCCAGCAGCCAAGGGAGCGGAAATAGCAATCAGCCCCAGCATTTT.

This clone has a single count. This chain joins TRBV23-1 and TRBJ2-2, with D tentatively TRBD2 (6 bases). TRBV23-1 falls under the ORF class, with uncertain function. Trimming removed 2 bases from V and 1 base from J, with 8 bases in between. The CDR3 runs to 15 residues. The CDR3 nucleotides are TGCGCCAGCAGTCAAGGCGGGAAGAACACCGGGGAGCTGTTTTTT. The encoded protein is CASSQGGKNTGELFF.

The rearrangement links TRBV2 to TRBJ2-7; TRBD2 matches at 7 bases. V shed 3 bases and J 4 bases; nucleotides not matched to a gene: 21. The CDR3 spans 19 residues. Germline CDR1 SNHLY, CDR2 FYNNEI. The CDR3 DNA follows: TGTGCCAGCAGTGATGACGTACAGCGGGGCTACCCAGAGTTTTACGAGCAGTACTTC. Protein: CASSDDVQRGYPEFYEQYF.

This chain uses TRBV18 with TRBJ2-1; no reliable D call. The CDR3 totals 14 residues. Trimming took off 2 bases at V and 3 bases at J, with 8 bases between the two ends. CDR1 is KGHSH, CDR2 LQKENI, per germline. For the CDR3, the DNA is TGTGCCAGCTCACCAGGCCAGATCTACAATGAGCAGTTCTTC. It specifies CASSPGQIYNEQFF.

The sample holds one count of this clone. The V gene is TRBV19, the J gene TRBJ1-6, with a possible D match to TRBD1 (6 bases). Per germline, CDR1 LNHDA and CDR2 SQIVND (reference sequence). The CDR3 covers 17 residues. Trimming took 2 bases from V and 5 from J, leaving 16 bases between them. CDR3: CASSISNWDKDNSPLHF. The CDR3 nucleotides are TGTGCCAGTAGTATATCAAACTGGGACAAGGATAATTCACCCCTCCACTTT.

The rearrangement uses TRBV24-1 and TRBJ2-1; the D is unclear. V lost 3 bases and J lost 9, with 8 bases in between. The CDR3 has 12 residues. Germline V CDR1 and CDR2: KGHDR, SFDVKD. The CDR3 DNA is TGTGCCACCAGTGATCGCCTAGGTGAGCAGTTCTTC. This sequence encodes CATSDRLGEQFF.

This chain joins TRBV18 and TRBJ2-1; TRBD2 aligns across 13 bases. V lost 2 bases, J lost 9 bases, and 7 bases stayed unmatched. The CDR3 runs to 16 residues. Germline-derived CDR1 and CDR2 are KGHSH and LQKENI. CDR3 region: CASSPAGGTSGTEQFF. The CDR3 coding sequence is TGTGCCAGCTCACCAGCCGGTGGGACTAGCGGGACTGAGCAGTTCTTC.

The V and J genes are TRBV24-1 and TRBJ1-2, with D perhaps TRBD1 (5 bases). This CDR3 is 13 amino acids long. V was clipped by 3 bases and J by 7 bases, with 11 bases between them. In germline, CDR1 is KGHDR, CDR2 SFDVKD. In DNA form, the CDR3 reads TGTGCCACCAGTGATCGAGACAGAGGTGGCTACACCTTC. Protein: CATSDRDRGGYTF.

The CDR3 here is CASSEARGNSPLHF. CDR3 DNA: TGTGCCAGCAGTGAAGCCAGGGGTAATTCACCCCTCCACTTT. V gene TRBV2 combines with J gene TRBJ1-6, with a possible D match to TRBD1 (6 bases). Germline V gives CDR1 SNHLY, CDR2 FYNNEI. The CDR3 length is 14 residues. V lost 0 bases to trimming and J lost 6 bases, with 6 bases between them. The whole variable domain, remainder taken from reference TRBV2 and TRBJ1-6, is EPEVTQTPSHQVTQMGQEVILRCVPISNHLYFYWYRQILGQKVEFLVSFYNNEISEKSEIFDDQFSVERPDGSNFTLKIRSTKLEDSAMYFCASSEARGNSPLHFGNGTRLTVT.

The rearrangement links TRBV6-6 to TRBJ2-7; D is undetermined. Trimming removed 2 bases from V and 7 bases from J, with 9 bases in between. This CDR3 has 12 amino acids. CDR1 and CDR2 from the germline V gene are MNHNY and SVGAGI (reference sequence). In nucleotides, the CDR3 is TGTGCCAGCAGTTACGCTAGTTTGGAGCAGTACTTC. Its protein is CASSYASLEQYF.

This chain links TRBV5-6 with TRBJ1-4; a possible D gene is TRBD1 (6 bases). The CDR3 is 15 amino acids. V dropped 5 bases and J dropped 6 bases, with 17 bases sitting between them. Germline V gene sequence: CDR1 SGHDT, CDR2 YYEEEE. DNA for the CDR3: TGTGCCAGCAGTTCGGGGTGGGGGCCTCATGAAAAACTGTTTTTT. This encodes CASSSGWGPHEKLFF. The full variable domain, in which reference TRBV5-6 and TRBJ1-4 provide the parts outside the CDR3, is DAGVTQSPTHLIKTRGQQVTLRCSPKSGHDTVSWYQQALGQGPQFIFQYYEEEERQRGNFPDRFSGHQFPNYSSELNVNALLLGDSALYLCASSSGWGPHEKLFFGSGTQLSVL.

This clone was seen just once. The CDR3 sequence is CASSAGQAYGYTF. The CDR3 DNA is TGTGCCAGCAGCGCAGGACAGGCCTATGGCTACACCTTC. This chain links TRBV9 with TRBJ1-2, with TRBD1 matching over 7 bases. Per the germline V gene, CDR1 is SGDLS and CDR2 is YYNGEE. J gave up 4 bases and V 3 bases, and 3 bases lay outside the gene matches. CDR3 length: 13 amino acids.

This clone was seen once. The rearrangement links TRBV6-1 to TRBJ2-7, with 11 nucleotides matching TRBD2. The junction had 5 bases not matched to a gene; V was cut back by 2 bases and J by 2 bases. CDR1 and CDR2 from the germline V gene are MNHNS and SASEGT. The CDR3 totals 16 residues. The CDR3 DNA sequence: TGTGCCAGCAGTGAAACCGGGACTAGCGGTGCCTACGAGCAGTACTTC. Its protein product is CASSETGTSGAYEQYF.